This T cell receptor beta chain stems from a study of T cell responses to AZD1222 COVID-19 vaccine (dated by TCRdb to the early 2020s). Broadly, across the study: TCR sequencing was performed for fewer than 250 trial participants, of whom about 200 were given two doses of AZD1222 and about 25 were given two doses of MenACWY control vaccine. Trial participants were enrolled by age into subgroups of 18-55, 56-69 and 70-plus years, and 148, 28 and 57 TCR-sequenced participants, respectively, were included in these subgroups. What the work shows at the level of the full study, not this receptor alone: Spike-specific TCR breadth and depth rose significantly after two AZD1222 doses compared with day 0 and with MenACWY recipients. Only five to seven AZD1222 recipients were SARS-CoV-2 seropositive at baseline, limiting conclusions about previously exposed vaccinees. The 56-69-year group was small, and its depth increase did not reach significance, likely because of low power. Because no samples from the day 14 peak response were available, repertoires could be characterized only after the peak T cell response. Nearly half of unique spike-specific TCRs reportedly recognized epitopes outside regions mutated in the B.1.351 and B.1.1.7 variants. Most participants were white British and females outnumbered males, and the authors suggested that clonal diversity may have been underestimated. The whole spike protein was spanned by vaccine-associated CD4 TCRs, and dominant responses were seen in regions 160-218 and 743-854.

Reading the label with the study, this specimen's time point is: about 28 days (+/-7) after the second vaccine dose. AZD1222 recipients given second doses at about 4 weeks or at about 12 weeks were pooled, since spike-specific TCR depth and breadth were not found to differ between the two schedules. Vaccinee samples came from UK trials COV001 and COV002, including a single-blind randomized controlled phase 2/3 trial of AZD1222 (ChAdOx1 nCoV-19) in healthy adults. For TCRbeta chain sequencing, PBMC samples were collected from trial participants at day 0 and at day 28 after the second dose. The trim is 3 bases for V and 4 bases for J, with a gap of 10 bases between the germline ends. The CDR3, from cysteine to phenylalanine, totals 13 residues. Just CDR3 DNA is preserved here, 39 bases in frame from base 1. The germline V gene encodes CDR1 SEHNR and CDR2 FQNEAQ (reference sequence). The CDR3 regions of human TCRbeta chains were analyzed by immunosequencing. The study's processing was this. Repertoire TCRs were matched against a reference library of SARS-CoV-2-specific TCRs generated with the MIRA antigen-specificity platform. Breadth was defined as the fraction of unique TCRs that were SARS-CoV-2-associated. Depth was defined as the fraction of total T cells that were SARS-CoV-2-associated. Each spike-specific TCR was assigned to its reactive spike region and to a CD4 or CD8 class using the MIRA data. Log10-transformed breadth and depth values were compared by one-way ANOVA with Sidak's multiple comparisons tests. The table comes from immuneACCESS by way of TCRdb, which keeps in-frame sequences with V and J called. Part of the clones is missing from these tables; in studies checked, under half for an unresolved V gene and the rest for unknown reasons. The D gene and trimming were derived from the DNA, and the V and J assignments and clone size from that table. The sample table lists around 99,000 clones, 87% of them with a count of one. The ten largest clones add up to approximately 4.8% of the sample.

About this clone: No antigen is known for it. No per-base quality is available; no much larger clone lies one base away.

Source: peripheral blood, taken 28 days after the second AZD1222 dose. The sequence is built from TRBV7-9 and TRBJ2-7; perhaps TRBD1 is the D gene, with 5 bases matching. The clonotype originates from an adult who received the AZD1222 COVID-19 vaccine. CDR3 region: CASSFQGDYEQYF. The base sequence is TGTGCCAGCAGCTTCCAGGGTGATTACGAGCAGTACTTC.